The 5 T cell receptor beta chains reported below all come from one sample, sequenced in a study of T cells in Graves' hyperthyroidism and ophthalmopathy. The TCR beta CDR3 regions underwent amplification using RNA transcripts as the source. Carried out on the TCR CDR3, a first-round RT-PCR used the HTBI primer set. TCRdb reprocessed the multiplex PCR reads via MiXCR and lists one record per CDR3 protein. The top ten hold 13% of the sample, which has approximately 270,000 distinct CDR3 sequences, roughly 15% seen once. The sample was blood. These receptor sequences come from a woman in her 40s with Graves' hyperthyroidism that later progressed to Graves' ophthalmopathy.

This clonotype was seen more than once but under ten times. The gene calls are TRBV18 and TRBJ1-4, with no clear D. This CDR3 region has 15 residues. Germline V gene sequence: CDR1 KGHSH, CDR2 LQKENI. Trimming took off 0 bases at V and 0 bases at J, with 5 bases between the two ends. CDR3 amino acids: CASSPPRATNEKLFF. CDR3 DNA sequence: TGTGCCAGCTCACCACCTCGGGCAACTAATGAAAAACTGTTTTTT.

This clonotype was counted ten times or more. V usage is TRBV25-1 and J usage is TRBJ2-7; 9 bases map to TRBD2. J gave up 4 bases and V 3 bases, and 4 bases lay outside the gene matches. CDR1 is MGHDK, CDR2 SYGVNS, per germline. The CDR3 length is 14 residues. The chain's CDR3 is CASSDSGRRYEQYF. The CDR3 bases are TGTGCCAGCAGTGATAGCGGGAGAAGGTACGAGCAGTACTTC.

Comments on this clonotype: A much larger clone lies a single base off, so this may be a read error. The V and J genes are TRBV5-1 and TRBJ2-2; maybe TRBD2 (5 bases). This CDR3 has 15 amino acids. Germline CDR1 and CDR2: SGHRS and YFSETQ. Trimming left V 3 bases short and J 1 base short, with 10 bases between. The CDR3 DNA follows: TGCGCCAGCAGCTCGGTGGCGGGGAACACCGGGGAGCTGTTTTTT. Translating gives CASSSVAGNTGELFF.

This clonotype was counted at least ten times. Written as DNA, the CDR3 is TGTGCCAGCAGTTTTTTCGGGGGGCCGAGTGGGACTAATGAAAAACTGTTTTTT. It yields the protein CASSFFGGPSGTNEKLFF. The chain uses TRBV27 and TRBJ1-4; D perhaps matches TRBD1 (6 bases). Trimming cost V 3 bases and J 2 bases, with 19 bases left between them. This CDR3 contains 18 residues. Looked up from germline, CDR1 is MNHEY and CDR2 is SMNVEV (reference sequence).

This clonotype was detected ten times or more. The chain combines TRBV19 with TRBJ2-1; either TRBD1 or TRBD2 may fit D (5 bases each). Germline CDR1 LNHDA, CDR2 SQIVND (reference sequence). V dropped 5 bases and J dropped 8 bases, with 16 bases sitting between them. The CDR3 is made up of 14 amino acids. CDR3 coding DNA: TGTGCCAGTAGTCCCGGGACCAGCCCCCATGAGCAGTTCTTC. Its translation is CASSPGTSPHEQFF.